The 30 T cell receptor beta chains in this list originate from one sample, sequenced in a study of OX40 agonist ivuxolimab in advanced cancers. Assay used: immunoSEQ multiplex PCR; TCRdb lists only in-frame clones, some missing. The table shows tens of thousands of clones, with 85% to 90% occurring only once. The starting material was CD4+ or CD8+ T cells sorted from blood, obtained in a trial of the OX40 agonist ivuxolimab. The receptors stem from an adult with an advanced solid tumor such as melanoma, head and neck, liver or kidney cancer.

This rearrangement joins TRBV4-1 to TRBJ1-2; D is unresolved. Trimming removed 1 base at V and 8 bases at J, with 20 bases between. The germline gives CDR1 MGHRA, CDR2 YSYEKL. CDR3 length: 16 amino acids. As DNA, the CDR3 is TGCGCCAGCAGCCAAGGCCGGAGTGGGCCTTTTAGGGGCTACACCTTC. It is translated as CASSQGRSGPFRGYTF.

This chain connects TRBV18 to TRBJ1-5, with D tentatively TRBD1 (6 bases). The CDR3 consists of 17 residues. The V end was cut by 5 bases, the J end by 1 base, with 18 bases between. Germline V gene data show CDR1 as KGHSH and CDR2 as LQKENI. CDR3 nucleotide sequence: TGTGCCAGCTCAGATCGTCTGGGACACCTAAGCAATCAGCCCCAGCATTTT. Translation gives CASSDRLGHLSNQPQHF.

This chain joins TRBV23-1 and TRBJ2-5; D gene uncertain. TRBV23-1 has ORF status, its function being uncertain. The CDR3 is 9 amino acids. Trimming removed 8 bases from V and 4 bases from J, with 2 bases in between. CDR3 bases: TGCGCCAGCCGAGAGACCCAGTACTTC. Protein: CASRETQYF.

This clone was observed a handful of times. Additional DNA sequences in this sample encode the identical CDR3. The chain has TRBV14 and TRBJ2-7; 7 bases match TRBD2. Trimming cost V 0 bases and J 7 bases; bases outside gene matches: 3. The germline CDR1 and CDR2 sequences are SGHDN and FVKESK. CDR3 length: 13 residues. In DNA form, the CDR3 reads TGTGCCAGCAGCCAAGACACAGCGGGGGAGCAGTACTTC. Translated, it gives CASSQDTAGEQYF.

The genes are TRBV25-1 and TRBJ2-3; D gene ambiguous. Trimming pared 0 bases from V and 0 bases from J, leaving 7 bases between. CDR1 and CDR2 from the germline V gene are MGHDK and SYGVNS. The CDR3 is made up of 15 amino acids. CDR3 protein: CASSEYGFSTDTQYF. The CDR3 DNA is TGTGCCAGCAGTGAATACGGGTTTAGCACAGATACGCAGTATTTT.

In DNA form, the CDR3 reads TGTGCCTGCCGGGGGGGCGGTGACTATGGCTACACCTTC. Translation: CACRGGGDYGYTF. The chain combines TRBV19 with TRBJ1-2; a possible D gene is TRBD1 (6 bases). Germline CDR1 reads LNHDA; CDR2 reads SQIVND (reference sequence). CDR3 length equals 13 residues. V lost 11 bases, J lost 3 bases, and 16 bases lay in between.

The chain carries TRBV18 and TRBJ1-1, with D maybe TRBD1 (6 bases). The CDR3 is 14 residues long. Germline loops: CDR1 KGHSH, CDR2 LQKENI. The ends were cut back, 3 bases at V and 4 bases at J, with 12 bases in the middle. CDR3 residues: CASSPSGVVTEAFF. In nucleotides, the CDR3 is TGTGCCAGCTCACCCTCAGGGGTTGTCACTGAAGCTTTCTTT. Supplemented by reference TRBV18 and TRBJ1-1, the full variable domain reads NAGVMQNPRHLVRRRGQEARLRCSPMKGHSHVYWYRQLPEEGLKFMVYLQKENIIDESGMPKERFSAEFPKEGPSILRIQQVVRGDSAAYFCASSPSGVVTEAFFGQGTRLTVV.

CDR3 region: CASSYVANNEQFF. The DNA for the CDR3 is TGTGCCAGCAGTTACGTTGCTAACAATGAGCAGTTCTTC. The chain recombines TRBV6-5 with TRBJ2-1, with D hard to call. Deletions cut 2 bases from V and 5 bases from J, with 7 bases between. This CDR3 region has 13 residues. Germline loops: CDR1 MNHEY, CDR2 SVGAGI.

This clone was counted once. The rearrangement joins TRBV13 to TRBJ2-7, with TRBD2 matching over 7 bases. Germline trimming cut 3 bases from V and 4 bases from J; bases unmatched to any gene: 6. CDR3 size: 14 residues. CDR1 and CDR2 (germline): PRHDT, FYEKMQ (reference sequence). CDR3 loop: CASSFREAGYEQYF. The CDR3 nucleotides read TGTGCCAGCAGCTTCCGGGAGGCCGGGTACGAGCAGTACTTC. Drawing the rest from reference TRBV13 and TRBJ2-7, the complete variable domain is AAGVIQSPRHLIKEKRETATLKCYPIPRHDTVYWYQQGPGQDPQFLISFYEKMQSDKGSIPDRFSAQQFSDYHSELNMSSLELGDSALYFCASSFREAGYEQYFGPGTRLTVT.

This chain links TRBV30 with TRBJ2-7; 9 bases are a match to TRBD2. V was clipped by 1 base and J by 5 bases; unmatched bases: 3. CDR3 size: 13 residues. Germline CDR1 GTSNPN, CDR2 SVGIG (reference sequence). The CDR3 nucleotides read TGTGCCTGGAGTGGGGGACTAGCCCACGAGCAGTACTTC. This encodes CAWSGGLAHEQYF.

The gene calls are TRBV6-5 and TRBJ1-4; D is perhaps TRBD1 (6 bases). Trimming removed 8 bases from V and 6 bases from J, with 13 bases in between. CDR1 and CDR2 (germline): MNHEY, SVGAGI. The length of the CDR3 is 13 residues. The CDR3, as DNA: TGTGCCAGCCACAACAGGGACTATGAAAAACTGTTTTTT. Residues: CASHNRDYEKLFF.

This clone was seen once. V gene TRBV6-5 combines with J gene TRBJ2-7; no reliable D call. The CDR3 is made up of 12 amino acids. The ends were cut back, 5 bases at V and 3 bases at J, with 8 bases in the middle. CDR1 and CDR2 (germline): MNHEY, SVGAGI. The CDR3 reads CASSPSFYEQYF. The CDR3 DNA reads TGTGCCAGCAGTCCTTCATTCTACGAGCAGTACTTC.

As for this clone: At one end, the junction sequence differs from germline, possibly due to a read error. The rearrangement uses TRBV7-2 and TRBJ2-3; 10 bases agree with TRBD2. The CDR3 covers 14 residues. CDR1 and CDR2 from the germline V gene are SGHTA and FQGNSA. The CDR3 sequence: CASSLAGEEDTQYF. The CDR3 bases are TGTGCCAGCAGCCTAGCGGGAGAGGAAGATACGCAGTATTTT. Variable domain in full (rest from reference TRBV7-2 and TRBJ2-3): GAGVSQSPSNKVTEKGKDVELRCDPISGHTALYWYRQSLGQGLEFLIYFQGNSAPDKSGLPSDRFSAERTGGSVSTLTIQRTQQEDSAVYLCASSLAGEEDTQYFGPGTRLTVL.

Here the CDR3 reads CASSFTSPGWEQYF. DNA for the CDR3: TGTGCCAGCAGTTTTACCAGCCCGGGGTGGGAGCAGTACTTC. This sequence joins TRBV27 and TRBJ2-7; D might be TRBD2 (5 bases). CDR3 length: 14 residues. Germline-derived CDR1 and CDR2 are MNHEY and SMNVEV (reference sequence). V lost 3 bases and J lost 7, with 16 bases in between.

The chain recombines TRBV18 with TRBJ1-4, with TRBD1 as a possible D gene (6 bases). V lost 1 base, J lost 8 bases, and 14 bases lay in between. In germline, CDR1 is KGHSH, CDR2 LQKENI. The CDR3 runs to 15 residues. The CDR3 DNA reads TGTGCCAGCTCACCACAACAGGGAGAGCTCGAAAAACTGTTTTTT. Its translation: CASSPQQGELEKLFF.

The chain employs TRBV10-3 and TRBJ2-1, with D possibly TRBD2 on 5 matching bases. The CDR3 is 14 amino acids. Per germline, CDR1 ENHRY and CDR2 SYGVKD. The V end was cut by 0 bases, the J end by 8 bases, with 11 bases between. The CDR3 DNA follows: TGTGCCATCAGTGAGTCATCGCTAGCCGATGAGCAGTTCTTC. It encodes CAISESSLADEQFF.

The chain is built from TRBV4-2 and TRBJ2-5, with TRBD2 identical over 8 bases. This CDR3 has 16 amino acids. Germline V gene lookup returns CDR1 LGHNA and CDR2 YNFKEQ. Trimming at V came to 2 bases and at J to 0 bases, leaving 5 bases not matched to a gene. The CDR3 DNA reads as TGTGCCAGCAGCCAAAGTAGTAGCGGGAACCAAGAGACCCAGTACTTC. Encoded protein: CASSQSSSGNQETQYF.

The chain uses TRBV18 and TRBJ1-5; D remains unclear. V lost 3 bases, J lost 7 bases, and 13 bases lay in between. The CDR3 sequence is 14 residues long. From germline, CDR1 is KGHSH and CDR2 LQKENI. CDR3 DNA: TGTGCCAGCTCACCCGGACGGGGAAACCAGCCCCAGCATTTT. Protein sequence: CASSPGRGNQPQHF. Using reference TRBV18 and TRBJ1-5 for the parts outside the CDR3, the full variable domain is NAGVMQNPRHLVRRRGQEARLRCSPMKGHSHVYWYRQLPEEGLKFMVYLQKENIIDESGMPKERFSAEFPKEGPSILRIQQVVRGDSAAYFCASSPGRGNQPQHFGDGTRLSIL.

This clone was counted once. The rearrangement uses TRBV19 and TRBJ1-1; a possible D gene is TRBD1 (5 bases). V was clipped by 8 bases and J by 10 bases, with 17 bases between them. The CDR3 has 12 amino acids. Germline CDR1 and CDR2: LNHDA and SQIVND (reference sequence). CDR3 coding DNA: TGTGCCAGTTCTTCTCAGGGCGGGGGAGCTTTCTTT. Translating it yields CASSSQGGGAFF.

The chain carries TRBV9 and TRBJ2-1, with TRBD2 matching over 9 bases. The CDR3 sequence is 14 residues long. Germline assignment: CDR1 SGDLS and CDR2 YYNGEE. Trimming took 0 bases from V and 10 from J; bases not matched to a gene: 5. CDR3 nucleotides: TGTGCCAGCAGCGTAGAATTAGCGGGAGACGAGCAGTTCTTC. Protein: CASSVELAGDEQFF.

The DNA of the CDR3 is TGTGCCAGCTGGGGCGTTTATGGCTACACCTTC. As protein: CASWGVYGYTF. This sequence joins TRBV6-1 and TRBJ1-2, with D possibly TRBD1 on 5 matching bases. Germline CDR1 MNHNS, CDR2 SASEGT. The V end was cut by 8 bases, the J end by 5 bases, with 9 bases between. There are 11 residues in the CDR3.

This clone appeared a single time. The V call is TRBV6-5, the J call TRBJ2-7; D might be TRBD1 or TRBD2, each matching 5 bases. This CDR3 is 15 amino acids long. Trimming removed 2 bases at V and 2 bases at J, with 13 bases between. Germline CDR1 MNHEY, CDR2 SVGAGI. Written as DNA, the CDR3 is TGTGCCAGCAGTTACCTTGGGACGGGGACCTACGAGCAGTACTTC. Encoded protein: CASSYLGTGTYEQYF.

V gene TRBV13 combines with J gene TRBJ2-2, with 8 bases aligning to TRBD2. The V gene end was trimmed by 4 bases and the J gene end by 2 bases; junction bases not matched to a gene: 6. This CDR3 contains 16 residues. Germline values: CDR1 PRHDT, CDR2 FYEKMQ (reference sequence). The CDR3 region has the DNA TGTGCCAGCAGCTATTTTAGCGGGGTAAACACCGGGGAGCTGTTTTTT. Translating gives CASSYFSGVNTGELFF.

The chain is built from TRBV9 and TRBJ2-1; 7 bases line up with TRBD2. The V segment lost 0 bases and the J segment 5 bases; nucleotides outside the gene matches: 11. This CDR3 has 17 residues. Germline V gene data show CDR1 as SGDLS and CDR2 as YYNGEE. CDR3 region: CASSVDFGQRGDNEQFF. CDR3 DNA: TGTGCCAGCAGCGTAGATTTTGGGCAGCGGGGAGACAATGAGCAGTTCTTC.

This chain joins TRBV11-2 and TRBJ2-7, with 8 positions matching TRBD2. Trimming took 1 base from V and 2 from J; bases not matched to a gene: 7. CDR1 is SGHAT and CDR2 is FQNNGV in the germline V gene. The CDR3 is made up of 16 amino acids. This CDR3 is CASSLAADSGAYEQYF. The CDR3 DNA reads TGTGCCAGCAGCTTAGCGGCGGATAGCGGGGCCTACGAGCAGTACTTC.

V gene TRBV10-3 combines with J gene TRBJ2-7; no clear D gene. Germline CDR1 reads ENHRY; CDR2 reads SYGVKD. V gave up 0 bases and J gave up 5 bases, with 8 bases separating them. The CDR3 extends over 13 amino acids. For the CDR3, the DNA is TGTGCCATCAGTGAGTCGAAGGGCCACGAGCAGTACTTC. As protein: CAISESKGHEQYF.

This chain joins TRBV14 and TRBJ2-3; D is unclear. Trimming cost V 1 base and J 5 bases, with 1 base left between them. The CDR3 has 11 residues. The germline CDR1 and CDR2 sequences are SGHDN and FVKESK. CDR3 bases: TGTGCCAGCAGCCAAGGAGATACGCAGTATTTT. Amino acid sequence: CASSQGDTQYF.

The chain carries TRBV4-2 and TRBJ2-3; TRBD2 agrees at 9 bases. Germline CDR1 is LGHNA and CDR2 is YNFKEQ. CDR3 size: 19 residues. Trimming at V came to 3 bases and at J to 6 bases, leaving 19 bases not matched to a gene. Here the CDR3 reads CASSQRAGGFPWISDTQYF. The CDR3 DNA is TGTGCCAGCAGCCAGCGAGCGGGAGGTTTCCCTTGGATCTCCGATACGCAGTATTTT.

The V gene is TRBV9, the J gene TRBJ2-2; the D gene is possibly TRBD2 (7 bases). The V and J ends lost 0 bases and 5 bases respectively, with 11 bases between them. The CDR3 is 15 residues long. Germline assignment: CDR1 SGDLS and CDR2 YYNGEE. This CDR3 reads CASSVEGRGTGELFF. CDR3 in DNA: TGTGCCAGCAGCGTAGAAGGGAGGGGGACCGGGGAGCTGTTTTTT. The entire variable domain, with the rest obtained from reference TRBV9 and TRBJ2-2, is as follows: DSGVTQTPKHLITATGQRVTLRCSPRSGDLSVYWYQQSLDQGLQFLIQYYNGEERAKGNILERFSAQQFPDLHSELNLSSLELGDSALYFCASSVEGRGTGELFFGEGSRLTVL.

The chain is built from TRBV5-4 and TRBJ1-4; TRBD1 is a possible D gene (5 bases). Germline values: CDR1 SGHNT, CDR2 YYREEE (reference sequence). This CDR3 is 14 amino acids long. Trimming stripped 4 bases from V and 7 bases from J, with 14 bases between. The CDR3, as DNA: TGTGCCAGCAGCCTCGCGTCGCAGGGTGAAAAACTGTTTTTT. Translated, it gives CASSLASQGEKLFF. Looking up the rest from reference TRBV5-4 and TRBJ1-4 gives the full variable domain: ETGVTQSPTHLIKTRGQQVTLRCSSQSGHNTVSWYQQALGQGPQFIFQYYREEENGRGNFPPRFSGLQFPNYSSELNVNALELDDSALYLCASSLASQGEKLFFGSGTQLSVL.